The present entry profiles one T cell receptor (beta chain) with its context. Its antigen is currently not known. Base qualities are not at hand, and no much larger clone is one base apart. The data were taken from a study of identical twins (dated by TCRdb to the mid-2010s). For context, the study as a whole: TCR alpha and beta repertoires from monozygotic twins, unrelated adults of various ages and cord blood were deep-sequenced to test whether fetal clonotypes persist. To rule out contamination, the twin experiments were replicated at different times with different library preparation protocols. Overall results and qualifications from the work: Zero-insertion analyses could be partly confounded by invariant T cells such as MAIT and iNKT, although diverse VJ usage argued against such confounding for most clonotypes. Abundant cord blood beta clonotypes carried fewer insertions; young adult naive repertoires showed a weaker similar trend, while memory repertoires showed none. A weaker excess of twin sharing was found in beta out-of-frame sequences because the signal-to-noise ratio was lowered by fewer shared sequences. Because the same donors could not be followed over many years, conclusions were based on cross-sectional statistical analysis. Compared with coincidental sharing between unrelated individuals, out-of-frame TCR alpha sequences shared between twins showed an excess of sequences with low generation probability. Recombination models systematically underestimated out-of-frame TCR alpha sharing in monozygotic twins but agreed with sharing between unrelated individuals.

According to the germline V gene, CDR1 reads MNHEY and CDR2 reads SVGAGI. Relative to germline, V is 0 bases shorter and J is 4 bases shorter, with 21 bases between their ends. The CDR3 covers 18 residues, taking in both the cysteine and the phenylalanine. Only the CDR3 region is kept as DNA, spanning 54 bases read in frame from base 1. The library came from 5' RACE. TCRdb names Illumina HiSeq 2000 as the instrument used. A universal primer binding site was added through template switching, and the final cDNA carried a unique molecular identifier so that TCR cDNA molecules could be counted accurately. Specific primers in the conserved constant-segment region were used to synthesize first-strand cDNA for the TCR alpha and beta chains. To control for contamination, each cDNA library was double barcoded with a SMART-Mk sample barcode plus Illumina barcodes. TruSeq adapter sequences and Illumina sample barcodes were added in two successive PCR steps. The TCR alpha and beta cDNA libraries were sequenced on the Illumina HiSeq platform using custom primers. On the authors' methods: MiGEC processed the raw reads to extract unique molecular identifiers, while MiXCR was used to determine the CDR3 positions. Recombination models were inferred per individual with the repgenHMM and IGoR tools using an EM algorithm. The analysis of shared clonotypes was done with the tcR package in R, with sharing normalized by the product of cloneset sizes. To study raw recombination free of thymic and clonal selection effects, out-of-frame nonproductive sequences were analyzed. The public reads were quality trimmed at Q25 with fastp and then assembled into clones with MiXCR by TCRdb, keeping productive beta chains. All rows with the same CDR3 protein become a single entry with the most common DNA and genes. TCRdb assigned the V and J calls; the authors' analysis was not used. Within this sample are about 1.7 million distinct CDR3 sequences, with less than 35% of them counted one time only. Together, the top ten hold less than 0.35% of the sample.

Every donor in the study was a healthy Caucasian. Recombination linked TRBV6-5 to TRBJ1-1, with TRBD1 as a weak D call on 5 bases. The sequence came from a newborn girl in good health. Sequenced: cord blood. The CDR3 sequence is CASSYSIRVLRRGTEAFF. The DNA sequence is TGTGCCAGCAGTTACTCGATCAGGGTTCTTCGACGAGGCACTGAAGCTTTCTTT.